Below are 13 T cell receptor beta chains sequenced from a single sample in a study of cytomegalovirus exposure and HLA in healthy donors. The PCR had 60 Vbeta and 13 Jbeta primers. Method: immunoSEQ multiplex PCR; TCRdb's copy keeps in-frame clones and lacks some. The sample yields about 120,000 clones, approximately 80% seen once. Sequences were obtained from PBMCs. All receptors derive from a man younger than 35 in good health and CMV-seronegative.

Only a few counts were recorded for this clone. The J gene is TRBJ2-7, the V gene TRBV9, with D maybe TRBD1 (6 bases). The germline gives CDR1 SGDLS, CDR2 YYNGEE. This CDR3 comprises 15 residues. V was clipped by 0 bases and J by 2 bases, with 12 bases between them. The CDR3 sequence: CASSVDLDRTYEQYF. For the CDR3, the DNA is TGTGCCAGCAGCGTAGATCTGGACAGAACCTACGAGCAGTACTTC.

The chain links TRBV7-9 to TRBJ1-1, with D hard to call. Germline assignment: CDR1 SEHNR and CDR2 FQNEAQ (reference sequence). V was shortened by 3 bases and J by 3 bases, with 2 bases between the two germline ends. The CDR3 is 11 amino acids. The CDR3 loop reads CASSFDTEAFF. The DNA for the CDR3 is TGTGCCAGCAGCTTCGACACTGAAGCTTTCTTT.

In this sample, this clone turned up once. The chain couples TRBV6-5 to TRBJ2-3; 9 positions agree with TRBD2. Germline loops: CDR1 MNHEY, CDR2 SVGAGI. The V segment lost 2 bases and the J segment 9 bases; nucleotides outside the gene matches: 6. The CDR3 length is 14 residues. CDR3 in amino acids: CASSYPPAGGTQYF. Here the CDR3 DNA reads TGTGCCAGCAGTTACCCCCCAGCGGGGGGAACGCAGTATTTT.

The chain joins TRBV10-3 to TRBJ2-3; 7 nucleotides align to TRBD2. The CDR3 runs to 14 residues. V lost 8 bases, J lost 3 bases, and 8 bases stayed unmatched. Germline CDR1 reads ENHRY; CDR2 reads SYGVKD. The CDR3 nucleotides read TGTGCCATCTCGGAGCGGGGTGATACAGATACGCAGTATTTT. Translation: CAISERGDTDTQYF.

The V gene is TRBV11-1, the J gene TRBJ2-1, with TRBD2 matching over 15 bases. This CDR3 region has 18 residues. V lost 4 bases, J lost 9 bases, and 13 bases stayed unmatched. The germline V gene encodes CDR1 SGHAT and CDR2 FQDESV (reference sequence). The CDR3 sequence: CASSSIGLAGGLVGEQFF. CDR3 nucleotide sequence: TGTGCCAGCAGCTCTATCGGACTAGCGGGGGGGTTGGTGGGTGAGCAGTTCTTC. The entire variable domain, with the rest obtained from reference TRBV11-1 and TRBJ2-1, is as follows: EAEVAQSPRYKITEKSQAVAFWCDPISGHATLYWYRQILGQGPELLVQFQDESVVDDSQLPKDRFSAERLKGVDSTLKIQPAELGDSAMYLCASSSIGLAGGLVGEQFFGPGTRLTVL.

The V and J genes are TRBV6-5 and TRBJ2-3, with a possible D match to TRBD2 (6 bases). From germline, CDR1 is MNHEY and CDR2 SVGAGI. Trimming stripped 6 bases from V and 3 bases from J, with 13 bases between. The CDR3 length is 14 residues. The CDR3 is CASSTGLMTDTQYF. The CDR3 DNA is TGTGCCAGCAGCACGGGACTCATGACAGATACGCAGTATTTT.

The chain combines TRBV19 with TRBJ1-1, with 12 positions matching TRBD1. Trimming at V came to 8 bases and at J to 4 bases, leaving 11 bases not matched to a gene. Germline assignment: CDR1 LNHDA and CDR2 SQIVND (reference sequence). The CDR3 is 16 residues long. CDR3 sequence (DNA): TGTGCCAGTCTCTTTGGGACAGGGGGCTTCGGCACTGAAGCTTTCTTT. Amino acids: CASLFGTGGFGTEAFF.

The V and J genes are TRBV19 and TRBJ1-5; a weak D match, TRBD1 (6 bases). The CDR3 is 17 amino acids. The germline CDR1 and CDR2 sequences are LNHDA and SQIVND (reference sequence). V shed 5 bases and J shed 2 bases, with 19 bases lying between them. CDR3 loop: CASSFSWGQGGNQPQHF. In DNA form, the CDR3 reads TGTGCCAGTAGTTTCAGTTGGGGGCAGGGCGGCAATCAGCCCCAGCATTTT.

This chain links TRBV2 with TRBJ2-7, with D possibly matching TRBD1 (5 bases). The CDR3 is made up of 13 amino acids. Germline-derived CDR1 and CDR2 are SNHLY and FYNNEI. V was clipped by 2 bases and J by 4 bases, with 9 bases between them. CDR3 nucleotides: TGTGCCAGCAGTGAACAGGGAAAGTACGAGCAGTACTTC. Its protein product is CASSEQGKYEQYF.

The CDR3 protein is CASSIVTGGDGYTF. The CDR3 DNA sequence: TGTGCCAGTAGTATAGTTACAGGGGGCGACGGCTACACCTTC. V usage is TRBV19 and J usage is TRBJ1-2; 9 bases fit TRBD1. This CDR3 has 14 amino acids. J was trimmed by 8 bases and V by 1 base; bases with no gene match: 5. Germline CDR1 LNHDA, CDR2 SQIVND (reference sequence).

This clone showed up just a few times. This CDR3 is CASSMSGTPQHF. In DNA, the CDR3 is TGTGCCAGTAGTATGAGCGGGACACCCCAGCATTTT. The rearrangement joins TRBV19 to TRBJ1-5, with D possibly matching TRBD1 (6 bases). Trimming pared 3 bases from V and 10 bases from J, leaving 10 bases between. This CDR3 is 12 amino acids long. Germline V gene lookup returns CDR1 LNHDA and CDR2 SQIVND (reference sequence). The variable domain in full, completed from reference TRBV19 and TRBJ1-5, reads DGGITQSPKYLFRKEGQNVTLSCEQNLNHDAMYWYRQDPGQGLRLIYYSQIVNDFQKGDIAEGYSVSREKKESFPLTVTSAQKNPTAFYLCASSMSGTPQHFGDGTRLSIL.

The V and J genes are TRBV5-1 and TRBJ1-2; 8 bases are shared with TRBD1. CDR3 size: 16 residues. CDR1 and CDR2 from the germline V gene are SGHRS and YFSETQ. With 3 bases clipped from V and 5 bases from J, the junction kept 12 bases outside the gene matches. The CDR3 reads CASSSGQGYSQYGYTF. The CDR3 bases are TGCGCCAGCAGCTCTGGACAGGGATATTCTCAGTATGGCTACACCTTC. Looking up the rest from reference TRBV5-1 and TRBJ1-2 gives the full variable domain: KAGVTQTPRYLIKTRGQQVTLSCSPISGHRSVSWYQQTPGQGLQFLFEYFSETQRNKGNFPGRFSGRQFSNSRSEMNVSTLELGDSALYLCASSSGQGYSQYGYTFGSGTRLTVV.

V gene TRBV27 combines with J gene TRBJ2-1; 10 bases map to TRBD2. The V gene end was trimmed by 6 bases and the J gene end by 4 bases; junction bases not matched to a gene: 18. Germline CDR1 MNHEY, CDR2 SMNVEV (reference sequence). This CDR3 contains 19 residues. As DNA, the CDR3 is TGTGCCAGCAGCCGAATAACTAGCGGGATAAAGGGGGGTTACAATGAGCAGTTCTTC. Its protein product is CASSRITSGIKGGYNEQFF.